The TCR beta chain described here comes from a study of cytomegalovirus exposure and HLA in healthy donors. The germline CDR1 and CDR2 sequences are KGHSH and LQKENI. This CDR3 is built from 14 residues. It was with 60 Vbeta and 13 Jbeta primers that the PCR ran. Clones were read by immunoSEQ multiplex PCR, and TCRdb kept only the in-frame ones, dropping some. This table holds some 95,000 clones, roughly three quarters found once. Of note for this clone: A junction end diverges from the germline sequence, so it may reflect a read error.

This clonotype originated in a woman aged 40 to 50 in good health and CMV-seronegative. The V call is TRBV18, the J call TRBJ1-1, with TRBD1 as a possible D gene (5 bases). Material: PBMCs. The CDR3 region is CASSHLAGNPEAFF. For the CDR3, the DNA is TGTGCCAGCTCACATTTGGCAGGGAACCCTGAAGCTTTCTTT.